The clone carrying this T cell receptor (beta chain) showed up just once. The data derive from a study of blood T cell repertoires in COVID-19. Sequencing used immunoSEQ multiplex PCR; TCRdb keeps in-frame clones, though not all of them. The sample records about 160,000 clones, about four fifths being singletons. What was sequenced was peripheral blood. The TCR originated in a woman aged 80 or older with active or convalescent COVID-19.

The CDR3 sequence is CASSLAPDRGGGYTF. The CDR3 region has the DNA TGCGCCAGCAGCTTGGCCCCCGACAGGGGCGGTGGCTACACCTTC. The chain employs TRBV5-1 and TRBJ1-2; 8 bases match TRBD1. The V and J ends lost 0 bases and 7 bases, in that order; junction bases with no gene match: 8. The CDR3 consists of 15 residues. Germline loops: CDR1 SGHRS, CDR2 YFSETQ.